Following are 10 T cell receptor beta chains from one sample sequenced in a study of response to subunit inactivated influenza vaccine. One entry per CDR3 protein, called by TCRdb with MiXCR from the RT-PCR reads. The data hold more than 600,000 distinct CDR3 sequences, with roughly 18% observed a single time. Sequenced here: PBMCs from blood, sampled around 5 days after vaccination. These receptors came from a man in his fifties who received an inactivated influenza vaccine.

This chain uses TRBV7-2 with TRBJ2-5, with D perhaps TRBD2 (5 bases). The V end lost 7 bases, the J end lost 2 bases, and 11 bases lay between the germline ends. The CDR3 is 13 amino acids. The germline CDR1 and CDR2 sequences are SGHTA and FQGNSA. The CDR3 DNA reads TGTGCCAGCAACCACGGAGGTCAAGAGACCCAGTACTTC. It is translated as CASNHGGQETQYF. The whole variable domain, remainder taken from reference TRBV7-2 and TRBJ2-5, is GAGVSQSPSNKVTEKGKDVELRCDPISGHTALYWYRQSLGQGLEFLIYFQGNSAPDKSGLPSDRFSAERTGGSVSTLTIQRTQQEDSAVYLCASNHGGQETQYFGPGTRLLVL.

This clonotype showed up just a few times. V is TRBV7-9 and J is TRBJ2-1, with TRBD2 identical over 7 bases. The CDR3 has 15 residues. V gave up 4 bases and J gave up 2 bases; unmatched junction bases: 5. CDR1 SEHNR and CDR2 FQNEAQ come from the germline V gene (reference sequence). The CDR3 is CASSWASGPYNEQFF. CDR3 sequence (DNA): TGTGCCAGCAGCTGGGCTAGCGGACCCTACAATGAGCAGTTCTTC. The complete variable domain, with remaining parts taken from reference TRBV7-9 and TRBJ2-1, reads DTGVSQNPRHKITKRGQNVTFRCDPISEHNRLYWYRQTLGQGPEFLTYFQNEAQLEKSRLLSDRFSAERPKGSFSTLEIQRTEQGDSAMYLCASSWASGPYNEQFFGPGTRLTVL.

This clonotype was seen a handful of times. The chain combines TRBV29-1 with TRBJ2-1, with a weak D call TRBD1 (6 bases). Germline lookup yields CDR1 SQVTM and CDR2 ANQGSEA. This CDR3 comprises 15 residues. Trimming left V 2 bases short and J 3 bases short, with 14 bases between. CDR3: CSVESRGRLYNEQFF. The CDR3 region has the DNA TGCAGCGTTGAATCCAGGGGCCGCCTCTACAATGAGCAGTTCTTC.

This clonotype came up many times. J is TRBJ2-5 and V is TRBV12-3 or TRBV12-4; 8 bases agree with TRBD1. CDR3 length equals 14 residues. The ends lost 3 bases at V and 5 bases at J; junction bases unmatched: 5. CDR3 amino acids: CASSLARGRETQYF. The CDR3 nucleotides read TGTGCCAGCAGTTTGGCCAGGGGGCGGGAGACCCAGTACTTC.

In DNA form, the CDR3 reads TGTGCCAGCAGCCAGGGGGGGCGCGTCGGTGGCTACACCTTC. Its translation: CASSQGGRVGGYTF. This chain connects TRBV3-1 to TRBJ1-2; a possible D gene is TRBD1 (6 bases). With 3 bases removed from V and 7 bases from J, the gap between germline ends came to 15 bases. From germline, CDR1 is LGHDT and CDR2 YNNKEL (reference sequence). The CDR3 is 14 amino acids. Variable domain in full (rest from reference TRBV3-1 and TRBJ1-2): DTAVSQTPKYLVTQMGNDKSIKCEQNLGHDTMYWYKQDSKKFLKIMFSYNNKELIINETVPNRFSPKSPDKAHLNLHINSLELGDSAVYFCASSQGGRVGGYTFGSGTRLTVV.

The V call is TRBV10-3, the J call TRBJ2-7; TRBD1 matches 7 bases. Germline loops: CDR1 ENHRY, CDR2 SYGVKD. The CDR3 consists of 12 residues. The junction had 3 bases not matched to a gene; V was cut back by 7 bases and J by 3 bases. CDR3 region: CAIMGDSYEQYF. In nucleotides, the CDR3 is TGTGCCATCATGGGGGACAGCTACGAGCAGTACTTC.

This clonotype was found a few times. Its ends do not fully match the called genes, so a read error is possible. The J gene is TRBJ2-5, the V gene TRBV4-2; D is undetermined. The CDR3 is 15 amino acids. Germline-derived CDR1 and CDR2 are LGHNA and YNFKEQ. The CDR3 DNA reads TGTGCCAGCAGACAAGATATAGGGCGCCAAGAGACCCAGTACTTC. Amino acid sequence: CASRQDIGRQETQYF.

This clonotype was counted between two and nine times. The J gene is TRBJ2-7, the V gene TRBV30; 9 bases fit TRBD2. The CDR3 runs 14 residues. Germline CDR1 GTSNPN, CDR2 SVGIG (reference sequence). V was clipped by 0 bases and J by 2 bases; unmatched bases: 2. CDR3 DNA: TGTGCCTGGAGTGTAAAGCGGGGGGCCTACGAGCAGTACTTC. Its translation: CAWSVKRGAYEQYF. The variable domain in full, completed from reference TRBV30 and TRBJ2-7, reads SQTIHQWPATLVQPVGSPLSLECTVEGTSNPNLYWYRQAAGRGLQLLFYSVGIGQISSEVPQNLSASRPQDRQFILSSKKLLLSDSGFYLCAWSVKRGAYEQYFGPGTRLTVT.

This chain links TRBV20-1 with TRBJ2-7, with D tentatively TRBD1 or TRBD2 (7 bases each). V lost 4 bases to trimming and J lost 3 bases, with 13 bases between them. This CDR3 is 13 amino acids long. In germline, CDR1 is DFQATT, CDR2 SNEGSKA (reference sequence). DNA for the CDR3: TGCAGTGCTAAAGACAGGGAGGGCTACGAGCAGTACTTC. Its translation is CSAKDREGYEQYF.

The chain uses TRBV7-6 and TRBJ2-3; tentatively, D is TRBD1 (6 bases). Germline V gene data show CDR1 as SGHVS and CDR2 as FNYEAQ. V was cut by 1 base and J by 2 bases, with 10 bases left in between. This CDR3 is 15 amino acids long. The CDR3 sequence: CASSLGDIYTDTQYF. The CDR3 bases are TGTGCCAGCAGCTTAGGGGACATTTACACAGATACGCAGTATTTT.